This T cell receptor beta chain was sequenced in a study of blood T cell repertoires in COVID-19. V shed 2 bases and J 7 bases; nucleotides not matched to a gene: 9. There are 15 residues in the CDR3. Germline lookup yields CDR1 KGHSH and CDR2 LQKENI. Assay used: immunoSEQ multiplex PCR; TCRdb lists only in-frame clones, some missing. The sample lists roughly 100,000 clones, 82% seen once, with roughly 5% in the top ten. The sequence was obtained from a man aged 55 to 70 with acute or convalescent COVID-19. Specimen: peripheral blood. The V call is TRBV18, the J call TRBJ2-7, with TRBD1 identical over 9 bases. CDR3 DNA sequence: TGTGCCAGCTCACCATTACAGGGGGCGGCTGCGGAGCAGTACTTC. Protein product: CASSPLQGAAAEQYF.